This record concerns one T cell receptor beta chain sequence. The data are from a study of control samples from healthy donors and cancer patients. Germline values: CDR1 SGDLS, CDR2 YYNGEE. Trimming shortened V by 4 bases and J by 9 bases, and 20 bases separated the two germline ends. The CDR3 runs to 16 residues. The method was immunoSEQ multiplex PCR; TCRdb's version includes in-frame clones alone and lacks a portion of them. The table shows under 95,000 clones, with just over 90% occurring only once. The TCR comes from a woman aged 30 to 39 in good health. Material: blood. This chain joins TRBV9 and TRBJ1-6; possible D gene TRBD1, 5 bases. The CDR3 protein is CASSPRGGEWSSPLHF. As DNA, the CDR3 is TGTGCCAGCAGCCCCCGCGGAGGGGAATGGAGTTCACCCCTCCACTTT.